The following is a TCR beta chain sequence with its context. Its antigen is still unknown. Only healthy Caucasians were enrolled as donors. TCRdb independently ran MiXCR on the 5' RACE reads; one entry per CDR3 protein. The repertoire includes 1.5 million to 2 million distinct CDR3 sequences, about 30% of them detected once, and approximately 0.29% sits in the top ten. Germline CDR1 and CDR2: SGHRS and YFSETQ. This CDR3 has 15 amino acids. Trimming cost V 0 bases and J 2 bases, with 10 bases left between them. The data were obtained in a study of identical twins. The study, taken as a whole, reports: The models systematically underestimated how much out-of-frame TCR alpha was shared in monozygotic twins.

The receptor was isolated from a newborn girl in good health. Sequencing was done on a sample of cord blood. V is TRBV5-1 and J is TRBJ2-3; D unclear. Here the CDR3 reads CASSLVPAATDTQYF. As DNA, the CDR3 is TGCGCCAGCAGCTTGGTTCCAGCCGCCACAGATACGCAGTATTTT.